The 13 T cell receptor beta chains reported below all come from one sample, sequenced in a study of blood T cell repertoires in COVID-19. TCRdb's table, derived via immunoSEQ multiplex PCR, lists solely in-frame clones and lacks some. The sample has roughly 50,000 clones, about 85% seen once; the top ten hold approximately 10%. The sample taken for sequencing was peripheral blood. All receptors derive from a human donor in a cohort sampled during active COVID-19.

In its sample, this clone was seen a few times. The chain combines TRBV10-3 with TRBJ1-2; tentatively, D is TRBD1 (5 bases). Deletions cut 7 bases from V and 0 bases from J, with 21 bases between. The CDR3 loop spans 17 amino acids. Germline values: CDR1 ENHRY, CDR2 SYGVKD. DNA for the CDR3: TGTGCCATCAACAGCGTACAGGACGGCCCAACTAACTATGGCTACACCTTC. Translation gives CAINSVQDGPTNYGYTF.

This rearrangement joins TRBV14 to TRBJ1-6; no definite D call. The CDR3 extends over 14 amino acids. Germline V gives CDR1 SGHDN, CDR2 FVKESK. The germline V and J ends were trimmed by 0 bases and 9 bases, with 9 bases remaining between them. The CDR3 sequence is CASSQETGSSPLHF. DNA for the CDR3: TGTGCCAGCAGCCAAGAGACCGGGAGTTCACCCCTCCACTTT.

J is TRBJ1-5 and V is TRBV27; 8 bases fit TRBD1. V was pared by 3 bases and J by 15 bases, with 13 bases of the junction left unmatched. Germline CDR1 and CDR2: MNHEY and SMNVEV (reference sequence). The CDR3 extends over 14 amino acids. This CDR3 reads CASSFRAGGGHWHF. CDR3 DNA sequence: TGTGCCAGCAGTTTCCGGGCAGGGGGCGGACACTGGCATTTT.

V usage is TRBV5-1 and J usage is TRBJ2-7, with TRBD2 identical over 14 bases. Germline lookup yields CDR1 SGHRS and CDR2 YFSETQ. The V and J ends lost 3 bases and 5 bases, in that order; junction bases with no gene match: 4. This CDR3 comprises 15 residues. Here the CDR3 DNA reads TGCGCCAGCAGCTCGACTAGCGGGAGGGCCCACGAGCAGTACTTC. It encodes CASSSTSGRAHEQYF.

The J gene is TRBJ2-2, the V gene TRBV11-3, with a possible D match to TRBD2 (5 bases). CDR1 is SGHNT, CDR2 YENEEA, per germline. V lost 1 base and J lost 5, with 5 bases in between. CDR3 length: 13 residues. CDR3 bases: TGTGCCAGCAGCTTAGGGGAGACCGGGGAGCTGTTTTTT. Translated, it gives CASSLGETGELFF.

This clone was counted at least ten times. The chain carries TRBV2 and TRBJ1-6, with no clear D. Per germline, CDR1 SNHLY and CDR2 FYNNEI. Trimming took 8 bases from V and 10 from J, leaving 9 bases between them. The CDR3 covers 11 residues. CDR3 loop: CASSPGSPLHF. CDR3 DNA: TGTGCCAGCTCTCCGGGGTCACCCCTCCACTTT.

This clone was seen once. The CDR3 nucleotides are TGTGCCAGCACTCAGCCAGGAGGAAACATTCAGTACTTC. Amino acid sequence: CASTQPGGNIQYF. V gene TRBV3-1 (or the pseudogene TRBV3-2) combines with J gene TRBJ2-4; tentative D call: TRBD2 (5 bases). CDR3 size: 13 residues. V shed 7 bases and J shed 6 bases, with 13 bases lying between them. Germline V gene sequence: CDR1 LGHDT, CDR2 YNNKEL (reference sequence).

This sequence joins TRBV19 and TRBJ2-3, with 8 bases fitting TRBD2. This CDR3 contains 16 residues. Germline CDR1 and CDR2: LNHDA and SQIVND (reference sequence). The V segment lost 3 bases and the J segment 5 bases; nucleotides outside the gene matches: 10. The DNA for the CDR3 is TGTGCCAGTAGTATGAGCGGGACTAGTTGGGTAGATACGCAGTATTTT. Its protein product is CASSMSGTSWVDTQYF.

The chain employs TRBV29-1 and TRBJ2-5; 9 nucleotides align to TRBD1. V shed 4 bases and J 5 bases; nucleotides not matched to a gene: 5. Germline V gene data show CDR1 as SQVTM and CDR2 as ANQGSEA. The CDR3 runs 13 residues. CDR3 region: CSVGRGTGETQYF. DNA for the CDR3: TGCAGCGTTGGAAGAGGGACAGGGGAGACCCAGTACTTC. Drawing the rest from reference TRBV29-1 and TRBJ2-5, the complete variable domain is SAVISQKPSRDICQRGTSLTIQCQVDSQVTMMFWYRQQPGQSLTLIATANQGSEATYESGFVIDKFPISRPNLTFSTLTVSNMSPEDSSIYLCSVGRGTGETQYFGPGTRLLVL.

The V gene is TRBV28, the J gene TRBJ2-3, with 7 bases aligning to TRBD2. Germline loops: CDR1 MDHEN, CDR2 SYDVKM. V trimming: 6 bases; J trimming: 4 bases; junction bases outside the gene matches: 13. The CDR3 is 16 amino acids. CDR3 nucleotides: TGTGCCAGCAGACGAACCCGACTAGCCCGGGCAGATACGCAGTATTTT. Translation: CASRRTRLARADTQYF.

This chain uses TRBV2 with TRBJ1-1; possibly TRBD1 for D (6 bases). With 6 bases removed from V and 0 bases from J, the gap between germline ends came to 11 bases. Germline assignment: CDR1 SNHLY and CDR2 FYNNEI. The CDR3 is 14 residues long. The CDR3 loop reads CASSRTEMNTEAFF. In DNA form, the CDR3 reads TGTGCCAGCAGCCGGACAGAAATGAACACTGAAGCTTTCTTT. The whole variable domain, filled in from reference TRBV2 and TRBJ1-1, reads EPEVTQTPSHQVTQMGQEVILRCVPISNHLYFYWYRQILGQKVEFLVSFYNNEISEKSEIFDDQFSVERPDGSNFTLKIRSTKLEDSAMYFCASSRTEMNTEAFFGQGTRLTVV.

V and J are TRBV24-1 and TRBJ1-2, with D possibly TRBD1 on 5 matching bases. Trimming pared 3 bases from V and 2 bases from J, leaving 12 bases between. Germline CDR1 KGHDR, CDR2 SFDVKD. This CDR3 has 15 residues. Written as DNA, the CDR3 is TGTGCCACCAGTGATCCTTCACGGGGGAACTATGGCTACACCTTC. It encodes CATSDPSRGNYGYTF.

The chain carries TRBV3-1 (or the pseudogene TRBV3-2) and TRBJ2-5, with 9 bases aligning to TRBD1. Germline-derived CDR1 and CDR2 are LGHDT and YNNKEL (reference sequence). Trimming took 0 bases from V and 4 from J; bases not matched to a gene: 3. The CDR3 contains 15 residues. DNA for the CDR3: TGTGCCAGCAGCCAAGATAACAGGGGGCGAGAGACCCAGTACTTC. This gives the protein CASSQDNRGRETQYF.